This T cell receptor (beta chain) was retrieved from a study of T cells in Graves' hyperthyroidism and ophthalmopathy. Germline CDR1 is SGHDN and CDR2 is FVKESK. Trimming shortened V by 4 bases and J by 2 bases, and 15 bases separated the two germline ends. CDR3 length equals 15 residues. Amplification of TCR beta CDR3 regions used RNA as the template. A set of HTBI primers served as the primers for a first-round RT-PCR of the TCR CDR3. TCRdb re-analysed the multiplex PCR reads in MiXCR, keeping a single row per CDR3 protein. Among 400,000 to 600,000 distinct CDR3 sequences, less than 25% were seen once, and the ten largest hold 26%.

The receptor comes from a man younger than 30 with Graves' hyperthyroidism. The V gene is TRBV14, the J gene TRBJ2-7; D uncertain. The sequencing input was blood. CDR3 nucleotide sequence: TGTGCCAGCAGCCTAGAAGCCAGTCCACCCTACGAGCAGTACTTC. Translation: CASSLEASPPYEQYF.